Only a few counts were recorded for the clone carrying this TCR beta chain. This specimen belongs to a study of blood T cell repertoires in COVID-19. Turning to the study itself: Acute and convalescent COVID-19 specimens originated in the United States, Italy and Spain. T cells, B-cell-depleted T cells, or PBMCs provided the cDNA or gDNA that served as material.

Sequenced by immunoSEQ multiplex PCR; TCRdb stores in-frame clones only, minus some. The sample includes fewer than 350,000 clones, under 90% of them seen just once. Germline assignment: CDR1 GTSNPN and CDR2 SVGIG (reference sequence). The CDR3 is 11 residues long. Trimming removed 4 bases at V and 7 bases at J, with 10 bases between. The genes are TRBV30 and TRBJ1-1; no firm D call. The specimen sequenced was peripheral blood. The sequence came from a woman aged 60 to 75 with active or convalescent COVID-19. CDR3 sequence (DNA): TGTGCCTGGAACATGGAGGGTGAAGCTTTCTTT. Its protein product is CAWNMEGEAFF.